The clone carrying this T cell receptor beta chain was seen once. The entry originates in a study of OX40 agonist ivuxolimab in advanced cancers. The assay was immunoSEQ multiplex PCR, and TCRdb's table has in-frame clones only and misses some. The table shows around 52,000 clones, with 83% occurring only once. CDR1 and CDR2 from the germline V gene are SGHRS and YFSETQ. V was trimmed by 1 base and J by 4 bases, leaving 21 bases between them. The CDR3 is made up of 17 amino acids. This material consisted of CD4+ or CD8+ T cells sorted from blood, taken in a trial of the OX40 agonist ivuxolimab. V is TRBV5-1 and J is TRBJ2-7, with D maybe TRBD2 (6 bases). The receptor comes from an adult with an advanced solid tumor such as melanoma, head and neck, liver or kidney cancer. The CDR3, as DNA: TGCGCCAGCAGCTTGTCTGGAAAGGCGCGGGCGGGATACGAGCAGTACTTC. Its translation is CASSLSGKARAGYEQYF. The variable domain in full, with the rest retrieved from reference TRBV5-1 and TRBJ2-7, is KAGVTQTPRYLIKTRGQQVTLSCSPISGHRSVSWYQQTPGQGLQFLFEYFSETQRNKGNFPGRFSGRQFSNSRSEMNVSTLELGDSALYLCASSLSGKARAGYEQYFGPGTRLTVT.